This T cell receptor beta chain stems from a study of CXCR3-negative and CXCR3-positive naive CD8 T cells. Study-wide results and limits: TRB CDR3s of CXCR3-positive naive cells were more hydrophobic than those of CXCR3-negative naive cells. Memory CD8+ cells showed much lower diversity, while both naive subsets were comparably high. Similar TRBV-TRBJ usage was seen in naive cells (both CXCR3-negative and CXCR3-positive), but memory cells differed.

Remarks on this clonotype: The antigen is undetermined.

The CDR3 runs 13 residues. CDR1 and CDR2 from the germline V gene are GTSNPN and SVGIG (reference sequence). Carrying UMI labels, the TRB cDNA libraries were prepared through 5' RACE. TCRdb re-called the 5' RACE reads; every CDR3 protein appears as one record, without DNA. The sample spans roughly 63,000 distinct CDR3 sequences; the ten largest clones claim around 4.8%. Specimen: naive CXCR3+ CD8+ T cells from blood. Stated subset: CD45RO-CCR7+CD27+CD95- naive CD8+ T cells expressing CXCR3 (TNR3+). The chain joins TRBV30 to TRBJ1-1; TCRdb selects TRBD1, and the lack of DNA leaves this call unchecked. The sequence came from a human donor in good health. Some clones in this sample may be carry-over from other donors' samples. CDR3 residues: CASHSQGNTEAFF.